This T cell receptor (beta chain) was retrieved from a study of early T cells in non-severe SARS-CoV-2 infection. Study-level information: Unsorted whole blood bulk RNA was sequenced, with unpaired chains. Study outcomes and limitations: Reliance on VDJdb matching favored anti-spike CD8 responses; private and CD4 specificities were missed.

This clonotype was detected ten times or more. Its antigen is unidentified. The CDR3 runs 14 residues. V trimming: 5 bases; J trimming: 5 bases; junction bases outside the gene matches: 8. Looked up from germline, CDR1 is DFQATT and CDR2 is SNEGSKA (reference sequence). Tagging with unique molecular identifiers was applied to individual cDNA molecules. One entry per CDR3 protein, called by TCRdb with MiXCR from the 5' RACE reads. This table has more than 20,000 distinct CDR3 sequences, less than 6% appearing once. Sequencing input: whole blood. This receptor was obtained from an adult who was a healthcare worker with PCR-confirmed SARS-CoV-2 infection or an uninfected control (not recorded which). V usage is TRBV20-1 and J usage is TRBJ1-2; 10 nucleotides match TRBD1. CDR3 loop: CSAARDRGPYGYTF. For the CDR3, the DNA is TGCAGTGCTGCCCGGGACAGGGGACCGTATGGCTACACCTTC.